Shown below are 9 T cell receptor beta chains from a single sample sequenced in a study of PD-1 blockade in classical Hodgkin lymphoma. Every patient relapsed after autologous stem cell transplantation, and brentuximab vedotin exposure varied. The protocol was immunoSEQ multiplex PCR, while the TCRdb copy is restricted to in-frame clones and leaves out a portion. In the table there are approximately 100,000 clones, around nine tenths of which are singletons. Source: peripheral blood mononuclear cells (PBMCs), taken before the second cycle of nivolumab. The receptor set was obtained from a human donor with classical Hodgkin lymphoma.

V and J are TRBV6-4 and TRBJ1-6; no clear D gene. CDR1 and CDR2 from the germline V gene are MRHNA and SNTAGT. The CDR3 has 14 amino acids. The V gene lost 6 bases and the J gene lost 4 bases, with 10 bases spanning the gap. The CDR3, as DNA: TGTGCCAGCAGGGGCAGCCTATATAATTCACCCCTCCACTTT. Translated: CASRGSLYNSPLHF.

This clone has a single count. The chain couples TRBV10-3 to TRBJ2-1, with 7 positions matching TRBD2. CDR1 and CDR2 from the germline V gene are ENHRY and SYGVKD. The CDR3 loop spans 16 amino acids. Germline trimming cut 0 bases from V and 7 bases from J; bases unmatched to any gene: 9. CDR3 sequence reads: CAISESIPSGQNEQFF. The CDR3 DNA sequence: TGTGCCATCAGTGAGTCTATTCCTAGCGGCCAGAATGAGCAGTTCTTC.

The chain recombines TRBV27 with TRBJ1-3; D is uncertain. CDR1 MNHEY and CDR2 SMNVEV come from the germline V gene (reference sequence). CDR3 length: 16 residues. Between the trimmed V and J ends, which lost 3 bases and 0 bases, there was a span of 12 bases. The CDR3 here is CASSFGQNPSGNTIYF. As DNA, the CDR3 is TGTGCCAGCAGTTTCGGGCAGAACCCCTCTGGAAACACCATATATTTT.

The chain is built from TRBV27 and TRBJ1-3; D is unclear. Trimming pared 6 bases from V and 2 bases from J, leaving 20 bases between. CDR1 and CDR2 from the germline V gene are MNHEY and SMNVEV (reference sequence). The CDR3 covers 17 residues. CDR3 DNA sequence: TGTGCCAGCAGCCCCGGCCACGGAGGACTTACTGGAAACACCATATATTTT. Its translation is CASSPGHGGLTGNTIYF.

V usage is TRBV19 and J usage is TRBJ1-5; D unclear. Germline V lookup: CDR1 LNHDA, CDR2 SQIVND (reference sequence). Trimming took off 6 bases at V and 0 bases at J, with 18 bases between the two ends. CDR3 length: 17 amino acids. The CDR3 DNA is TGTGCCAGTAGGACCGGAGACAAGGGCTATAGCAATCAGCCCCAGCATTTT. This encodes CASRTGDKGYSNQPQHF. Complete variable domain (other parts from reference TRBV19 and TRBJ1-5): DGGITQSPKYLFRKEGQNVTLSCEQNLNHDAMYWYRQDPGQGLRLIYYSQIVNDFQKGDIAEGYSVSREKKESFPLTVTSAQKNPTAFYLCASRTGDKGYSNQPQHFGDGTRLSIL.

Points on this clone: The junction and the germline gene differ at one end; a read error may be behind it. The chain carries TRBV11-2 and TRBJ2-1; TRBD2 matches at 12 bases. The CDR3 contains 17 residues. Germline V gene data show CDR1 as SGHAT and CDR2 as FQNNGV. Here the CDR3 reads CASSLRLAGAPYNEQFF. Here the CDR3 DNA reads TGTGCCAGCAGCTTACGACTAGCGGGGGCCCCCTATAATGAGCAGTTCTTC.

V gene TRBV11-2 combines with J gene TRBJ2-3; D is perhaps TRBD1 or TRBD2 (5 bases each). The CDR3 consists of 15 residues. The germline gives CDR1 SGHAT, CDR2 FQNNGV. The germline V and J ends were trimmed by 0 bases and 1 base, with 8 bases remaining between them. CDR3 in amino acids: CASSLERGGTDTQYF. The CDR3 DNA reads TGTGCCAGCAGCTTAGAGAGGGGAGGCACAGATACGCAGTATTTT.

This clone was recorded only once. This rearrangement joins TRBV2 to TRBJ1-3, with D uncertain. V lost 7 bases to trimming and J lost 0 bases, with 7 bases between them. The CDR3 has 13 amino acids. Germline-derived CDR1 and CDR2 are SNHLY and FYNNEI. For the CDR3, the DNA is TGTGCCAGCAAGCAGAGCTCTGGAAACACCATATATTTT. It specifies CASKQSSGNTIYF.

The chain couples TRBV2 to TRBJ2-5, with 7 bases identical to TRBD2. The end of the DNA aligns better with TRBJ2-7, so the J call may be wrong. There are 14 residues in the CDR3. Germline CDR1 SNHLY, CDR2 FYNNEI. CDR3 DNA: TGTGCCAGCCGCACCTCGGGGAGGGGATACGAGCAGTACTTC. It translates to CASRTSGRGYEQYF.